This T cell receptor (beta chain) was captured in a study of shared clonotypes between healthy human individuals. Study-wide points: Clonotypes which were not shared had lower generation probabilities than clonotypes that all four donors shared. Generally, naive subsets (rather than memory subsets) showed larger estimated richness.

Splitting the CD4+ cells yielded a CD45RA+ naive subset and a CD45RA-negative memory subset. Under the authors' procedure: Filtering differed for immunoSEQ, which gave only junction sequences without quality scores. The assay was immunoSEQ multiplex PCR, and TCRdb's table has in-frame clones only and misses some. V and J calls and clone size follow that table, whereas D and trimming were derived from the DNA. The sample lists 1.6 million or so clones; approximately 96% were seen once. CDR1 and CDR2 (germline): KGHSH, LQKENI. The CDR3 is 15 residues long. Between the trimmed V and J ends, which lost 0 bases and 0 bases, there was a span of 9 bases. As regards this clone: The target antigen is unknown.

The TCR comes from a man aged 25-45 years in good health. The genes are TRBV18 and TRBJ2-7, with TRBD1 as a possible D gene (5 bases). The source material was naive CD4+ T cells sorted from blood. Regarding subset: CD45RA+ positively selected. CDR3 sequence: CASSPPGRASYEQYF. For the CDR3, the DNA is TGTGCCAGCTCACCACCGGGCAGGGCCTCCTACGAGCAGTACTTC.